The 30 T cell receptor beta chains in this list originate from one sample, sequenced in a study of T-cell reconstitution after alpha-beta-depleted transplantation in children. Unique molecular identifiers were used in preparing the TCRbeta library. TCRdb reprocessed the PCR reads with MiXCR, giving one entry per CDR3 protein. The sample consists of 640,000 or so distinct CDR3 sequences, roughly 15% of them appearing once. Sequenced here: PBMCs from the stem cell graft donor, sampled from the stem cell graft. The receptor source for this set is a human donor who donated a stem cell graft to a child with acute myeloid leukemia.

The chain is built from TRBV29-1 and TRBJ1-5, with a tentative D call TRBD1 (5 bases). The CDR3 is 11 residues long. Germline V gene sequence: CDR1 SQVTM, CDR2 ANQGSEA. DNA for the CDR3: TGCATCGTCGGGGGGAATCAGCCCCAGCATTTT. Its protein is CIVGGNQPQHF.

This clonotype was observed many times. Mismatch with germline at one junction end may stem from a read error. V gene TRBV10-3 combines with J gene TRBJ2-3; TRBD2 matches at 13 bases. Looked up from germline, CDR1 is ENHRY and CDR2 is SYGVKD. The CDR3 length is 18 residues. The CDR3 spells CAISASGTSGAPTDTQYF. CDR3 DNA: TGTGCTATCAGTGCCTCGGGGACTAGCGGGGCCCCCACAGATACGCAGTATTTT.

The CDR3 here is CSAPTPTSGVLTGELFF. The CDR3 DNA is TGCAGTGCTCCGACACCGACTAGCGGGGTTCTCACCGGGGAGCTGTTTTTT. The chain links TRBV20-1 to TRBJ2-2, with 11 bases that match TRBD2. J gave up 4 bases and V 5 bases, and 12 bases lay outside the gene matches. This CDR3 is built from 17 residues. CDR1 is DFQATT, CDR2 SNEGSKA, per germline (reference sequence).

The gene calls are TRBV21-1 and TRBJ2-7; the table's TRBD2 call for D was not verified on the DNA. TRBV21-1 is a documented pseudogene. The CDR3 totals 14 residues. DNA of the CDR3: TGTGCCAGCAGCTGCCGGGCCCGACTCTACGAGCAGTACGTC. It specifies CASSCRARLYEQYV.

The chain couples TRBV12-3 or TRBV12-4 to TRBJ1-4, with D perhaps TRBD1 (6 bases). Trimming stripped 5 bases from V and 0 bases from J, with 13 bases between. The CDR3 has 16 residues. This chain's CDR3 is CASSTGTRSTNEKLFF. In DNA form, the CDR3 reads TGTGCCAGCAGTACCGGGACACGGTCAACTAATGAAAAACTGTTTTTT.

V usage is TRBV7-2 and J usage is TRBJ2-7, with TRBD2 identical over 10 bases. Per germline, CDR1 SGHTA and CDR2 FQGNSA. The CDR3 has 15 amino acids. J was trimmed by 0 bases and V by 5 bases; bases with no gene match: 4. The CDR3 is CASSGGLAVSYEQYF. The CDR3 DNA reads as TGTGCCAGCAGCGGAGGACTAGCGGTCTCCTACGAGCAGTACTTC.

This clonotype was seen ten or more times. The rearrangement uses TRBV20-1 and TRBJ2-1; D uncertain. This CDR3 region has 13 residues. V shed 4 bases and J shed 5 bases, with 12 bases lying between them. Germline CDR1 DFQATT, CDR2 SNEGSKA (reference sequence). DNA for the CDR3: TGCAGTGCTACCGACTCTGCTGACAATGAGCAGTTCTTC. Residues: CSATDSADNEQFF.

In its sample, this clonotype was seen many times. The chain links TRBV12-3 or TRBV12-4 to TRBJ2-5; D might be TRBD2 (6 bases). The CDR3 spans 13 residues. V lost 6 bases, J lost 3 bases, and 11 bases lay in between. DNA for the CDR3: TGTGCCAGCAGCGGGACTGATGAAGAGACCCAGTACTTC. Amino acids: CASSGTDEETQYF.

This clonotype was detected many times. J is TRBJ2-1 and V is TRBV7-2; D may be TRBD2 (7 bases). The CDR3 runs to 17 residues. Deletions cut 1 base from V and 5 bases from J, with 18 bases between. From germline, CDR1 is SGHTA and CDR2 FQGNSA. CDR3 sequence reads: CASSLGVGAGADNEQFF. The CDR3 DNA follows: TGTGCCAGCAGCTTAGGAGTAGGGGCGGGGGCTGACAATGAGCAGTTCTTC.

Ten or more counts support this clonotype. This rearrangement joins TRBV10-3 to TRBJ1-4; D uncertain. Trimming pared 2 bases from V and 12 bases from J, leaving 10 bases between. CDR3 length: 12 residues. Germline values: CDR1 ENHRY, CDR2 SYGVKD. The CDR3 DNA reads as TGTGCCATCAGTGAGGGTCCTCTGGAACTGTTTTTT. It specifies CAISEGPLELFF.

The chain joins TRBV11-1 to TRBJ2-4, with D maybe TRBD1 (5 bases). The germline gives CDR1 SGHAT, CDR2 FQDESV (reference sequence). With 2 bases removed from V and 1 base from J, the gap between germline ends came to 21 bases. The CDR3 runs 19 residues. CDR3 nucleotide sequence: TGTGCCAGCAGCTTAACCAGAAGTCGACAGTCTGTGGCCAAAAACATTCAGTACTTC. Protein product: CASSLTRSRQSVAKNIQYF.

Ten or more counts support this clonotype. The chain links TRBV25-1 to TRBJ2-1, with D uncertain. The CDR3 contains 16 residues. Germline CDR1 and CDR2: MGHDK and SYGVNS. V shed 2 bases and J shed 8 bases, with 19 bases lying between them. This chain's CDR3 is CASSEQNSPRGDEQFF. The CDR3 nucleotides are TGTGCCAGCAGTGAACAGAACTCCCCTCGAGGCGATGAGCAGTTCTTC.

This clonotype has only a few counts. The CDR3 spells CASSTRSTARPYYTF. CDR3 nucleotide sequence: TGTGCCAGCAGCACACGTTCAACGGCCAGGCCCTACTACACCTTC. The chain links TRBV7-8 to TRBJ1-2, with no clear D. Trimming shortened V by 5 bases and J by 10 bases, and 23 bases separated the two germline ends. Germline CDR1 SGHVS, CDR2 FQNEAQ. This CDR3 spans 15 amino acids.

In this sample, this clonotype turned up many times. The chain is built from TRBV20-1 and TRBJ2-5, with 10 positions matching TRBD1. Trimming took 6 bases from V and 5 from J; bases not matched to a gene: 9. Germline V gives CDR1 DFQATT, CDR2 SNEGSKA (reference sequence). The length of the CDR3 is 14 residues. The CDR3 here is CSAPGQGHLETQYF. The CDR3 DNA sequence: TGCAGTGCCCCGGGACAGGGGCACCTGGAGACCCAGTACTTC.

V gene TRBV5-1 combines with J gene TRBJ1-2; tentative D call: TRBD1 (6 bases). The CDR3 runs to 14 residues. Trimming took 4 bases from V and 2 from J, leaving 12 bases between them. The germline V gene has CDR1 SGHRS and CDR2 YFSETQ. Written as DNA, the CDR3 is TGCGCCAGCAGCCCGGCAACAGGGAACTATGGCTACACCTTC. It codes for CASSPATGNYGYTF.

In its sample, this clonotype was seen many times. This chain joins TRBV29-1 and TRBJ2-1; D tentatively fits TRBD1 or TRBD2 (6 bases each). The CDR3 is made up of 16 amino acids. Germline V gene data show CDR1 as SQVTM and CDR2 as ANQGSEA. The V gene lost 3 bases and the J gene lost 6 bases, with 21 bases spanning the gap. In DNA form, the CDR3 reads TGCAGCGTTGAGTTAGGGGGATCGCGGGGACGCAATGAGCAGTTCTTC. Translated, it gives CSVELGGSRGRNEQFF.

The rearrangement uses TRBV30 and TRBJ2-7, with TRBD1 matching over 10 bases. The CDR3 is 13 residues long. Germline values: CDR1 GTSNPN, CDR2 SVGIG (reference sequence). Trimming took 3 bases from V and 4 from J; bases not matched to a gene: 3. DNA of the CDR3: TGTGCCTGGAGGACAGGGGGCCTTTACGAGCAGTACTTC. Protein product: CAWRTGGLYEQYF.

This clonotype has ten or more counts. V usage is TRBV4-3 and J usage is TRBJ2-7; 7 bases are shared with TRBD2. Germline V lookup: CDR1 LGHNA, CDR2 YSLEER. Trimming removed 0 bases from V and 4 bases from J; junction bases left unmatched: 0. The CDR3 extends over 13 amino acids. The CDR3 DNA is TGCGCCAGCAGCCAAGACGGGGGGTACGAGCAGTACTTC. This sequence encodes CASSQDGGYEQYF.

This clonotype appeared many times. The V and J genes are TRBV12-3 or TRBV12-4 and TRBJ1-2, with D maybe TRBD1 (5 bases). This CDR3 region has 13 residues. V gave up 3 bases and J gave up 8 bases, with 13 bases separating them. The CDR3 reads CASSLGQGKGYTF. The DNA for the CDR3 is TGTGCCAGCAGTTTGGGGCAGGGTAAAGGCTACACCTTC.

This clonotype was seen ten or more times. V usage is TRBV20-1 and J usage is TRBJ2-5, with D perhaps TRBD2 (5 bases). V lost 4 bases to trimming and J lost 0 bases, with 12 bases between them. Germline assignment: CDR1 DFQATT and CDR2 SNEGSKA (reference sequence). The CDR3 totals 14 residues. DNA of the CDR3: TGCAGTGCTACGGACTTACGGTACCAAGAGACCCAGTACTTC. Residues: CSATDLRYQETQYF.

This clonotype has at least ten counts. V and J are TRBV7-7 and TRBJ2-7; D call uncertain. Looked up from germline, CDR1 is SSHAT and CDR2 is FNYEAQ (reference sequence). The CDR3 runs to 13 residues. The ends were cut back, 5 bases at V and 4 bases at J, with 12 bases in the middle. CDR3 sequence (DNA): TGTGCCAGCAGCCCCTCGGACGGGTACGAGCAGTACTTC. The encoded protein is CASSPSDGYEQYF.

Ten or more counts support this clonotype. The chain is built from TRBV7-9 and TRBJ2-1; 8 bases are shared with TRBD1. The CDR3 length is 14 residues. CDR1 SEHNR and CDR2 FQNEAQ come from the germline V gene (reference sequence). Trimming took 8 bases from V and 8 from J; bases not matched to a gene: 11. In DNA, the CDR3 is TGTGCCAGCTTCAGCGAGACAGGGGATCATGAGCAGTTCTTC. Translated, it gives CASFSETGDHEQFF.

The chain joins TRBV7-3 to TRBJ2-1; maybe TRBD1 (7 bases). Germline V gene sequence: CDR1 SGHTA, CDR2 FQGTGA. Trimming removed 9 bases at V and 2 bases at J, with 17 bases between. There are 15 residues in the CDR3. DNA for the CDR3: TGTGCCAGAAGCGGGCCGGGACAGACCTACAATGAGCAGTTCTTC. Translated, it gives CARSGPGQTYNEQFF. Full variable domain (rest looked up from reference TRBV7-3 and TRBJ2-1): GAGVSQTPSNKVTEKGKYVELRCDPISGHTALYWYRQSLGQGPEFLIYFQGTGAADDSGLPNDRFFAVRPEGSVSTLKIQRTERGDSAVYLCARSGPGQTYNEQFFGPGTRLTVL.

V usage is TRBV5-1 and J usage is TRBJ2-5; the D gene could be TRBD1 or TRBD2 (6 bases each). This CDR3 is built from 14 residues. Looked up from germline, CDR1 is SGHRS and CDR2 is YFSETQ. Trimming took 0 bases from V and 4 from J, leaving 10 bases between them. The CDR3 protein is CASSLEGGPETQYF. As DNA, the CDR3 is TGCGCCAGCAGCTTGGAAGGGGGGCCAGAGACCCAGTACTTC.

There are many counts of this clonotype. The rearrangement uses TRBV4-2 and TRBJ2-5; the D gene is possibly TRBD1 (6 bases). CDR1 is LGHNA, CDR2 YNFKEQ, per germline. Trimming took 4 bases from V and 3 from J, leaving 12 bases between them. The CDR3 extends over 14 amino acids. The CDR3 DNA reads TGTGCCAGCAGCCCGGGGACAAGGAAAGAGACCCAGTACTTC. Its protein is CASSPGTRKETQYF.

The rearrangement joins TRBV6-1 to TRBJ2-5; the D gene is possibly TRBD2 (7 bases). CDR1 is MNHNS, CDR2 SASEGT, per germline. This CDR3 spans 15 amino acids. V lost 3 bases, J lost 5 bases, and 16 bases lay in between. The CDR3 DNA is TGTGCCAGCAGTGATCGGGCTAAGGGGGGGGAGACCCAGTACTTC. It is translated as CASSDRAKGGETQYF.

This clonotype was detected ten times or more. The rearrangement joins TRBV6-1 to TRBJ1-2, with TRBD1 identical over 8 bases. V was clipped by 5 bases and J by 5 bases; unmatched bases: 7. The CDR3 consists of 14 residues. Germline values: CDR1 MNHNS, CDR2 SASEGT. The CDR3 here is CASSKDRDGYGYTF. CDR3 DNA: TGTGCCAGCAGTAAGGACAGGGACGGGTATGGCTACACCTTC.

Ten or more counts support this clonotype. The chain links TRBV20-1 to TRBJ2-1; 9 nucleotides align to TRBD1. Looked up from germline, CDR1 is DFQATT and CDR2 is SNEGSKA (reference sequence). The CDR3 has 14 amino acids. V shed 1 base and J 4 bases; nucleotides not matched to a gene: 2. CDR3 DNA sequence: TGCAGTGCTAGAGGTGGACAGGGGTACAATGAGCAGTTCTTC. Protein: CSARGGQGYNEQFF.

This clonotype was seen many times. CDR3 protein: CASSRDRGGSYEQYV. As DNA, the CDR3 is TGTGCCAGCAGCCGGGACAGGGGAGGGTCCTACGAGCAGTACGTC. The rearrangement links TRBV6-5 to TRBJ2-7, with 10 bases fitting TRBD1. CDR3 length equals 15 residues. CDR1 and CDR2 (germline): MNHEY, SVGAGI. V was pared by 6 bases and J by 1 base, with 6 bases of the junction left unmatched.

This clonotype has more than one count but fewer than ten. V is TRBV20-1 and J is TRBJ2-1, with TRBD2 identical over 11 bases. Germline CDR1 reads DFQATT; CDR2 reads SNEGSKA (reference sequence). There are 20 residues in the CDR3. J lost 2 bases, V lost 0 bases, and 15 bases had no gene match. The CDR3 DNA sequence: TGCAGTGCTAGAGAATGGCACCGGGCTAGCGGGGGGCCCCCCTACAATGAGCAGTTCTTC. It encodes CSAREWHRASGGPPYNEQFF.